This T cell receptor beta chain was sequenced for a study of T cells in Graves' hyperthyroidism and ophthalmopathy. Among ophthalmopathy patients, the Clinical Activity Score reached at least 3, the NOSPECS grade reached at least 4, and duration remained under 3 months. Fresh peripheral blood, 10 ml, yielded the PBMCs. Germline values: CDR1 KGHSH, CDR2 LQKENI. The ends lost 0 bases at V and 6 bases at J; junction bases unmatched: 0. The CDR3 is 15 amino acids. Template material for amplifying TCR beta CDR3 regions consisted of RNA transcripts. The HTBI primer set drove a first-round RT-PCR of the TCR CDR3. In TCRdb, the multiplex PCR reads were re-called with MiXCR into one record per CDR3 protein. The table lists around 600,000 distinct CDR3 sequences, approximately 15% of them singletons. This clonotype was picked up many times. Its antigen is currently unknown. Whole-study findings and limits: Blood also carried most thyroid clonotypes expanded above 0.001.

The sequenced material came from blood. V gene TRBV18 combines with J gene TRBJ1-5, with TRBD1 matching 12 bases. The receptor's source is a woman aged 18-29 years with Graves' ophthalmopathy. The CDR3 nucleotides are TGTGCCAGCTCACCACCGGGACAGGGGGCTCAGCCCCAGCATTTT. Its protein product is CASSPPGQGAQPQHF.